The 2 T cell receptor beta chains below all came from one sample that was sequenced in a study of regulatory T cells in long-lasting Graves disease. Time point here: newly diagnosed GD, antithyroid drugs for less than 3 months. Preparation of the TCR library used RNA extracted from PBMCs. Arm-PCR of CDR3 regions with iRepertoire HTBI primers generated TCR beta libraries. TCRdb re-derived calls from the multiplex PCR reads in MiXCR, one entry per CDR3 protein. The repertoire has some 500,000 distinct CDR3 sequences, roughly a sixth of them found once; the top ten carry 25%. These data also formed part of another study, on T cells in Graves' hyperthyroidism and ophthalmopathy.

Sequencing was performed on peripheral blood mononuclear cells (PBMCs), taken at new diagnosis, from a patient treated with antithyroid drugs. All receptors derive from a middle-aged woman with Graves disease.

This chain connects TRBV5-1 to TRBJ1-2; the match to TRBD1 covers 10 bases. This CDR3 spans 14 amino acids. The junction had 5 bases not matched to a gene; V was cut back by 3 bases and J by 6 bases. CDR1 is SGHRS, CDR2 YFSETQ, per germline. The CDR3 nucleotides are TGCGCCAGCAGCTCGACAGGGGGCCACGATGGCTACACCTTC. Protein sequence: CASSSTGGHDGYTF.

The chain links TRBV6-1 to TRBJ1-1; D is possibly TRBD1 (5 bases). The V gene's germline CDR1 is MNHNS and CDR2 SASEGT. V was trimmed by 1 base and J by 4 bases, leaving 7 bases between them. The CDR3 length is 13 residues. CDR3 in amino acids: CASSEVGVTEAFF. Written as DNA, the CDR3 is TGTGCCAGCAGTGAAGTAGGGGTCACTGAAGCTTTCTTT.